This T cell receptor beta chain is from a study of shared clonotypes between healthy human individuals. Turning to the study itself: Every donor yielded three CD4 naive, three CD4 memory, two CD8 naive and one CD8 memory plate. Broader study findings: The small donor group covered limited genetic and exposure diversity.

The V end was cut by 5 bases, the J end by 5 bases, with 9 bases between. From germline, CDR1 is LNHDA and CDR2 SQIVND (reference sequence). The CDR3 loop spans 12 amino acids. Generated by immunoSEQ multiplex PCR, the TCRdb table keeps only in-frame clones and is missing some. The sample holds roughly 1 million clones, about 77% seen once. As concerns this clone: Its antigen is still unknown.

Nashville, Tennessee was home to all donors, who were Caucasian adults. This clonotype was sampled from a young man in good health. The chain is built from TRBV19 and TRBJ2-5; D gene uncertain. Sequenced sample: memory CD4+ T cells sorted from blood. Subset meaning: CD45RA-negative fraction. CDR3 protein: CASSSNGETQYF. In DNA form, the CDR3 reads TGTGCCAGTAGTTCGAACGGGGAGACCCAGTACTTC.